The TCR beta chain described here comes from a study of blood T cell repertoires in COVID-19 (dated by TCRdb to 2020 to 2021). Regarding the complete study: Samples from collaborators originated in the United States, Italy and Spain and spanned both the acute and convalescent phases of COVID-19. The material from the prospective study consisted of cDNA or gDNA derived from T cells, B-cell-depleted T cells, or PBMCs. The dataset comprised deeply sampled blood TCRbeta repertoires from subjects exposed to, actively infected with, or recovered from COVID-19. The repertoires were released in a freely available public database intended as a resource for research on the immune response to SARS-CoV-2. Samples were obtained from the ongoing ImmuneRACE study (first 160 participants) and from over a thousand subjects provided by 6 global collaborators. The sample metadata nearly always contained a de-identified subject ID, COVID-19 status, age in years and sex. Where available, HLA class I and class II types were obtained from metadata supplied by the sample provider rather than from assay-based typing. The paper as a whole reports these results and caveats: The quantity of clinical and demographic metadata differed by source and by participant and was supplied without curation.

In the case of this clone: Its target antigen remains unknown. No much larger clone is present one base from it, and per-base qualities are unavailable.

In Seattle, one collaborating source enrolled patients while the infection was active and tracked those patients longitudinally over the course of disease. The collaborating institutions used their own protocols to collect whole blood in K2EDTA tubes. For TCRbeta analysis, collaborators shipped samples in one of three forms: frozen whole blood, isolated PBMCs, or DNA extracted from either of those sample types. The immunoSEQ Assay, a bias-controlled multiplex PCR, was used to amplify TCRbeta CDR3 regions from genomic DNA. The original pipeline was this. Nucleated cell counts per sample were estimated from amplification of reference gene primers within the assay. To quantify the absolute abundance of each unique TCRbeta CDR3 rearrangement, sequence reads were collapsed and filtered. For each sample, productive Simpson clonality was calculated by taking the square root of Simpson's diversity index across productive rearrangements. TCRdb mirrors the immuneACCESS table, restricted to in-frame sequences. Some clones are absent from its copies; in checked studies, under half trace to an unresolved V gene, and the reason for the others is unknown. For V, J and clone size, that table is used; D and trimming come from the DNA. Here the sample has some 270,000 clones; 86% occur a single time. The top ten constitute approximately 5% of the sample.

Sequenced input: peripheral blood. This receptor was identified in a woman aged 80 or older with COVID-19, enrolled during active disease.

The DNA is as follows: TGTGCCAGCAGTCCCACCATGGGCAGGGCGAACACTGAAGCTTTCTTT. The resulting protein is CASSPTMGRANTEAFF. The chain is encoded by TRBV28 joined to TRBJ1-1; perhaps TRBD1 is the D gene, with 5 bases matching. Taken from cysteine to phenylalanine, the CDR3 has 16 residues. Of the read, only the CDR3 DNA is kept; its 48 bases are in frame from base 1. A distance of 17 bases separates the germline ends of V and J, which lose 5 bases and 1 base respectively. The CDR1 and CDR2 encoded by the germline V gene are MDHEN and SYDVKM.